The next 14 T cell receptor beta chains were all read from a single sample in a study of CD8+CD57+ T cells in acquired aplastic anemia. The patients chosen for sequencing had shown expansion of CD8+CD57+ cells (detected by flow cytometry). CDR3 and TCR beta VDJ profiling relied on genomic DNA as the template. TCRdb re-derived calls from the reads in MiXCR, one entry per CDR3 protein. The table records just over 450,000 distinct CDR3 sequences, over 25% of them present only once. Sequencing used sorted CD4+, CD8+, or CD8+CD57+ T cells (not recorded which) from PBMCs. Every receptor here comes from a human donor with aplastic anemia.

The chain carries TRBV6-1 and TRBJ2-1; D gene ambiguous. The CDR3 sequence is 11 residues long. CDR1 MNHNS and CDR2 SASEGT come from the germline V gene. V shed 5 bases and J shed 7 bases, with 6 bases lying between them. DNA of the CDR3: TGTGCCAGCAGTACCGATAATGAGCAGTTCTTC. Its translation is CASSTDNEQFF.

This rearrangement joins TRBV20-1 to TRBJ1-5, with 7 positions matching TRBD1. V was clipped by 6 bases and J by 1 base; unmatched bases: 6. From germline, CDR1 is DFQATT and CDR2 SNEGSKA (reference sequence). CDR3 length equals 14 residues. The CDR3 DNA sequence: TGCAGTGCCCTAGGAGGGGGCAGCAATCAGCCCCAGCATTTT. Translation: CSALGGGSNQPQHF.

CDR3 sequence (DNA): TGTGCCAGCAAACGACTAGCGAGATACGAGCAGTACTTC. Amino acid sequence: CASKRLARYEQYF. The chain recombines TRBV2 with TRBJ2-7; 8 nucleotides match TRBD2. The CDR3 contains 13 residues. V shed 7 bases and J 4 bases; nucleotides not matched to a gene: 6. CDR1 and CDR2 (germline): SNHLY, FYNNEI.

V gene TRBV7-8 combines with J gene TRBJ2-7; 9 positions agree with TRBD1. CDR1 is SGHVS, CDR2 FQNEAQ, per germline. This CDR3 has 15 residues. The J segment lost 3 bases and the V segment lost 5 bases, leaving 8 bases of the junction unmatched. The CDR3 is CASSVPGQGFYEQYF. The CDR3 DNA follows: TGTGCCAGCAGCGTCCCGGGACAGGGTTTCTACGAGCAGTACTTC. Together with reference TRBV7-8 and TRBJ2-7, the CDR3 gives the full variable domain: GAGVSQSPRYKVAKRGQDVALRCDPISGHVSLFWYQQALGQGPEFLTYFQNEAQLDKSGLPSDRFFAERPEGSVSTLKIQRTQQEDSAVYLCASSVPGQGFYEQYFGPGTRLTVT.

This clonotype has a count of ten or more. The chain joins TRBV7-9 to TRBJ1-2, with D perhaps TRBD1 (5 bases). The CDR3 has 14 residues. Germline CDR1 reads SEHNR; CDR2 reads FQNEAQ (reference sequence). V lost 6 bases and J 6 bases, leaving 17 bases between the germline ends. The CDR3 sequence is CASSQLQGWNGYTF. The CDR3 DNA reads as TGTGCCAGCAGTCAACTTCAGGGTTGGAATGGCTACACCTTC. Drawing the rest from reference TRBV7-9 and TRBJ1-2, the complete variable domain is DTGVSQNPRHKITKRGQNVTFRCDPISEHNRLYWYRQTLGQGPEFLTYFQNEAQLEKSRLLSDRFSAERPKGSFSTLEIQRTEQGDSAMYLCASSQLQGWNGYTFGSGTRLTVV.

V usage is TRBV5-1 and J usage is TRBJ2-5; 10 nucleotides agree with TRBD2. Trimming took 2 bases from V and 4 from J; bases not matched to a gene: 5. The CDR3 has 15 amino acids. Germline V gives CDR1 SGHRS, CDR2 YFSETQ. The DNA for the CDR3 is TGCGCCAGCAGCTTAAGCGGGGGGGCCGGAGAGACCCAGTACTTC. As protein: CASSLSGGAGETQYF.

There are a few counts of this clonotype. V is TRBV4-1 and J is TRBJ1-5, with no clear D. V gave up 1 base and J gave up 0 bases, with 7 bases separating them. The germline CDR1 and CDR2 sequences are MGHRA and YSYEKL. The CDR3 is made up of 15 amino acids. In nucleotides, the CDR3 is TGCGCCAGCAGCCAAGGCGGGATTAGCAATCAGCCCCAGCATTTT. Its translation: CASSQGGISNQPQHF.

As DNA, the CDR3 is TGTGCGGGACAGCAATACGAGCAGTACTTC. Its translation is CAGQQYEQYF. The chain combines TRBV24-1 with TRBJ2-7; 7 positions agree with TRBD1. CDR1 is KGHDR, CDR2 SFDVKD, per germline. CDR3 size: 10 residues.

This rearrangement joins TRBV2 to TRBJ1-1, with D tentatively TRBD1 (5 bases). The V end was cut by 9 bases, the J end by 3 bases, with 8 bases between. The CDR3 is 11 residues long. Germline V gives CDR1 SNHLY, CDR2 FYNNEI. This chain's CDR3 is CARGRDTEAFF. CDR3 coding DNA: TGTGCCAGGGGCAGGGACACTGAAGCTTTCTTT.

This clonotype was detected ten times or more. The CDR3 region is CASSIREGYEAFF. Written as DNA, the CDR3 is TGTGCCAGTAGTATCAGGGAGGGTTATGAAGCTTTCTTT. The V call is TRBV19, the J call TRBJ1-1, with D maybe TRBD1 (5 bases). This CDR3 has 13 amino acids. Trimming left V 3 bases short and J 7 bases short, with 12 bases between. The germline CDR1 and CDR2 sequences are LNHDA and SQIVND (reference sequence). Looking up the rest from reference TRBV19 and TRBJ1-1 gives the full variable domain: DGGITQSPKYLFRKEGQNVTLSCEQNLNHDAMYWYRQDPGQGLRLIYYSQIVNDFQKGDIAEGYSVSREKKESFPLTVTSAQKNPTAFYLCASSIREGYEAFFGQGTRLTVV.

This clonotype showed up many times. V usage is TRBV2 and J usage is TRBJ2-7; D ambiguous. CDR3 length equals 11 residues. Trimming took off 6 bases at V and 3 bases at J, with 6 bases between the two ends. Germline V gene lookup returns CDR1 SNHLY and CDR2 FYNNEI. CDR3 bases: TGTGCCAGCAGCGGTATCTACGAGCAGTACTTC. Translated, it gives CASSGIYEQYF. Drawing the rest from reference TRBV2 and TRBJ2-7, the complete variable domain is EPEVTQTPSHQVTQMGQEVILRCVPISNHLYFYWYRQILGQKVEFLVSFYNNEISEKSEIFDDQFSVERPDGSNFTLKIRSTKLEDSAMYFCASSGIYEQYFGPGTRLTVT.

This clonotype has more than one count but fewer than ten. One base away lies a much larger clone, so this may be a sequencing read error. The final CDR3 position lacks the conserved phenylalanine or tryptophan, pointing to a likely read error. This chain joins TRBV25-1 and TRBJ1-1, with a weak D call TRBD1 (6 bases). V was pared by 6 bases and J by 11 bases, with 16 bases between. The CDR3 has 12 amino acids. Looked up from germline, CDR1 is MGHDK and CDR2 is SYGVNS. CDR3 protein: CASRDRGRSAFS. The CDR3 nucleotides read TGTGCCAGCAGGGACCGGGGGCGCTCGGCTTTCTCT.

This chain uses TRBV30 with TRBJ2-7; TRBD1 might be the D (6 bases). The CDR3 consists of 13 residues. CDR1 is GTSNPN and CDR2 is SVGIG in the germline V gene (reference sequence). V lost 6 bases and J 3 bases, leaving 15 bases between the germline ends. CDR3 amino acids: CACVRAGVYEQYF. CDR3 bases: TGTGCCTGCGTGAGGGCAGGGGTCTACGAGCAGTACTTC.

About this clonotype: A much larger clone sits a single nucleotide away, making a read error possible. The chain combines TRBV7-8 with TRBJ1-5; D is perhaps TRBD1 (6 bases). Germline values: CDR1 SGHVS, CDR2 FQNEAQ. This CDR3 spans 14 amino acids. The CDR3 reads CASSLVGGDQPRHF. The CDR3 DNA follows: TGTGCCAGCAGCTTAGTAGGGGGTGATCAGCCCCGGCATTTT. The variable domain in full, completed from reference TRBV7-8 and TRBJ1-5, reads GAGVSQSPRYKVAKRGQDVALRCDPISGHVSLFWYQQALGQGPEFLTYFQNEAQLDKSGLPSDRFFAERPEGSVSTLKIQRTQQEDSAVYLCASSLVGGDQPRHFGDGTRLSIL.